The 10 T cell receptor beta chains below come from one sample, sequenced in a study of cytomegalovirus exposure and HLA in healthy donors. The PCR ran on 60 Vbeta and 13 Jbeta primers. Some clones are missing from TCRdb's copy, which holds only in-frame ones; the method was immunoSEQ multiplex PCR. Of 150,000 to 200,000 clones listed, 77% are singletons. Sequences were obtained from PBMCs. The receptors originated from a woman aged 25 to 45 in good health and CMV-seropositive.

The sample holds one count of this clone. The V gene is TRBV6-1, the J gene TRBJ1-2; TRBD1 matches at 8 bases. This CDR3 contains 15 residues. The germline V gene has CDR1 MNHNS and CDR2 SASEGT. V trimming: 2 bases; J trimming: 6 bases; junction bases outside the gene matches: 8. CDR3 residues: CASSELETGVNGYTF. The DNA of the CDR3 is TGTGCCAGCAGTGAACTCGAGACAGGGGTTAATGGCTACACCTTC.

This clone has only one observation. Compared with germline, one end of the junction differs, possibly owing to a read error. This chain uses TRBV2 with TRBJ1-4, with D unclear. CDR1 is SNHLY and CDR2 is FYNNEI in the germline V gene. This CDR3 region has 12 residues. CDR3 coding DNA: TGTGCCGGCAGGCAGATAAATGAAAAACTGTTTTTT. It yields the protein CAGRQINEKLFF.

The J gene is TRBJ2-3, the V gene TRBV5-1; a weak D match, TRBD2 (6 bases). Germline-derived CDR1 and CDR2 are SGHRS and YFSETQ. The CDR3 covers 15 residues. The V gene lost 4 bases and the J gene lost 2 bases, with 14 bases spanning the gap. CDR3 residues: CASSPSRGNTDTQYF. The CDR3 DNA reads TGCGCCAGCAGCCCGAGCCGGGGGAACACAGATACGCAGTATTTT.

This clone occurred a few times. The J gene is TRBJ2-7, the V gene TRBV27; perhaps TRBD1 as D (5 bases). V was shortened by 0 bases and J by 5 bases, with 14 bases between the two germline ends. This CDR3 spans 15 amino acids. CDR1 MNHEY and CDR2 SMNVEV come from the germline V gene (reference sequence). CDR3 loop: CASSLSWQGFNEQYF. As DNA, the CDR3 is TGTGCCAGCAGTTTATCGTGGCAGGGATTCAACGAGCAGTACTTC.

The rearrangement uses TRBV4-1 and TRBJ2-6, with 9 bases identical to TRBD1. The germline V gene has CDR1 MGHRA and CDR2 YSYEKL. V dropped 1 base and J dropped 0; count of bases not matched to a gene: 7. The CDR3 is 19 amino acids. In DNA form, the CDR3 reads TGCGCCAGCAGCCAAGGTGGGGGACAGGGTACCTCTGGGGCCAACGTCCTGACTTTC. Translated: CASSQGGGQGTSGANVLTF.

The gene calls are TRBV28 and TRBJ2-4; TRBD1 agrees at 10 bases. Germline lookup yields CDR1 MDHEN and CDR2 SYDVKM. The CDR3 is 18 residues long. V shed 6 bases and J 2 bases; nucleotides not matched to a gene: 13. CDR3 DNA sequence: TGTGCCAGCAGACGGGACAGGGGATATGGAGGGTCCAAAAACATTCAGTACTTC. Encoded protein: CASRRDRGYGGSKNIQYF. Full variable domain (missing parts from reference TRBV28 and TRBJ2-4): DVKVTQSSRYLVKRTGEKVFLECVQDMDHENMFWYRQDPGLGLRLIYFSYDVKMKEKGDIPEGYSVSREKKERFSLILESASTNQTSMYLCASRRDRGYGGSKNIQYFGAGTRLSVL.

CDR3: CASSSSGRETQYF. DNA of the CDR3: TGTGCCAGCAGCTCGTCGGGTCGGGAGACCCAGTACTTC. The chain joins TRBV11-2 to TRBJ2-5; unclear D gene. Germline V lookup: CDR1 SGHAT, CDR2 FQNNGV. The V gene lost 4 bases and the J gene lost 5 bases, with 11 bases spanning the gap. The CDR3 runs 13 residues.

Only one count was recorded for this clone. The CDR3, as DNA: TGCAGCGTGGCTGACGTACAGCCGATGAACACTGAAGCTTTCTTT. As protein: CSVADVQPMNTEAFF. This chain joins TRBV29-1 and TRBJ1-1; D is unclear. The germline CDR1 and CDR2 sequences are SQVTM and ANQGSEA. V was pared by 6 bases and J by 0 bases, with 17 bases between. This CDR3 is built from 15 residues.

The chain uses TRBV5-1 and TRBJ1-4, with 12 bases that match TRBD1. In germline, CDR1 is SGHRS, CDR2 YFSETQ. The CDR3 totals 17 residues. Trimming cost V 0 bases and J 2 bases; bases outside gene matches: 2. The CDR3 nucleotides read TGCGCCAGCAGCTTGGTGGGACAGGGGGCCACTAATGAAAAACTGTTTTTT. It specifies CASSLVGQGATNEKLFF.

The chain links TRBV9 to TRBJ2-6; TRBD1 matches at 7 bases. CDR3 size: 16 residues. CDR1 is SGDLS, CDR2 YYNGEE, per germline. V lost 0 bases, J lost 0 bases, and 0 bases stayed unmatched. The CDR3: CASSVGDSSGANVLTF. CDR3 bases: TGTGCCAGCAGCGTAGGGGACAGCTCTGGGGCCAACGTCCTGACTTTC.